The source of this T cell receptor (beta chain) is a study of blood T cells in healthy people across ages. This clonotype has more than one count but fewer than ten. No antigen is known for it. Combining a sample-barcoded 5' primer with a J-beta primer mix, a second PCR ran for 7 to 11 cycles. Every cDNA was tagged by a template-switch adaptor with 12 random nucleotides. Every individual sample yielded 2.5 million or more paired-end reads (each containing CDR3). TCRdb redid the calling of the 5' RACE reads with MiXCR, one entry per CDR3 protein. The sample shows roughly 1.9 million distinct CDR3 sequences, 35% to 50% of them seen only once. Study results and limitations: PBMC samples, being unsorted, prevented any conclusive comparison of naive and antigen-experienced cells.

Per germline, CDR1 SGDLS and CDR2 YYNGEE. The CDR3 consists of 15 residues. V was shortened by 3 bases and J by 7 bases, with 20 bases between the two germline ends. Collection of ten milliliters of peripheral blood was performed for each donor. The TCR sequence derives from a human donor in good health. V and J are TRBV9 and TRBJ2-7, with D maybe TRBD2 (7 bases). The sequenced sample consisted of blood. CDR3 in amino acids: CASSEGGNPTSEQYF. In nucleotides, the CDR3 is TGTGCCAGCAGCGAGGGGGGGAACCCTACGTCGGAGCAGTACTTC.